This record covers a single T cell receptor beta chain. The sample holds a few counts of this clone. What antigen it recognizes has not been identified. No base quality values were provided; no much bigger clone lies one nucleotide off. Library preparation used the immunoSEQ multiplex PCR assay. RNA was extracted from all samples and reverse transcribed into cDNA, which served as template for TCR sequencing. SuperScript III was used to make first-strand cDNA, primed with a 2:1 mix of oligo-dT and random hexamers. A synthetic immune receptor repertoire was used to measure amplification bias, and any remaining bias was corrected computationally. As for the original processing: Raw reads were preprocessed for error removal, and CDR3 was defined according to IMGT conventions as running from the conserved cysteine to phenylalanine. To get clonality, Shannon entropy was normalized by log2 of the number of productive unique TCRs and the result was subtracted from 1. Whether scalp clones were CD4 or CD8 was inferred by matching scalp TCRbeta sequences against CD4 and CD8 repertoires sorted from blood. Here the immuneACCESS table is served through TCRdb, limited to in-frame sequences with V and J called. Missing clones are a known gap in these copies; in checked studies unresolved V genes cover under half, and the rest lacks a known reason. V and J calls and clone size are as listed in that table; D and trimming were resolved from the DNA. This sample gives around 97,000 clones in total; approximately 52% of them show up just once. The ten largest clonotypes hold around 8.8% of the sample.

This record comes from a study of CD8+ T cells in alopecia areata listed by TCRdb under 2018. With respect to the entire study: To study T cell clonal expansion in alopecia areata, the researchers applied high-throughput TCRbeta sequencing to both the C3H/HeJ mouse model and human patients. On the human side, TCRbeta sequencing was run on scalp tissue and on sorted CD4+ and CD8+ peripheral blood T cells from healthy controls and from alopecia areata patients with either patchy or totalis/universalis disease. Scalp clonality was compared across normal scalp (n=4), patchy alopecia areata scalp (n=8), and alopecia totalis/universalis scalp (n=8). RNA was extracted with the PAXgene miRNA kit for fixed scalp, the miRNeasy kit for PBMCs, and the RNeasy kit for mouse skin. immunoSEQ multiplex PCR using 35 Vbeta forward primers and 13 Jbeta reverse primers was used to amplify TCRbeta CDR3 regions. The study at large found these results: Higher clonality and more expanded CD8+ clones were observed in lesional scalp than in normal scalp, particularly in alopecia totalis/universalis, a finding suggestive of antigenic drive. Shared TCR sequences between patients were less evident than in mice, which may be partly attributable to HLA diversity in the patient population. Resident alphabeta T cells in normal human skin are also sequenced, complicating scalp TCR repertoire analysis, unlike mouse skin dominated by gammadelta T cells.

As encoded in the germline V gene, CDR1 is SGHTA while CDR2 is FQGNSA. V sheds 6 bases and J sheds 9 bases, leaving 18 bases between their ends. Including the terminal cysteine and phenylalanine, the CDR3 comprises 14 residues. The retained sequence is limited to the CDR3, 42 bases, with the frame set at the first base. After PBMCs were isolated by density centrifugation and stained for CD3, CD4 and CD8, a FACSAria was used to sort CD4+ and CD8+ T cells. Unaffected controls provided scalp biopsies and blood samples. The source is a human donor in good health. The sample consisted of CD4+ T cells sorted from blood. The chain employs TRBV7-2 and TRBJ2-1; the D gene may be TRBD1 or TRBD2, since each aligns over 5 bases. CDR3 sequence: CASSQTRDVREQFF. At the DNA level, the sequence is TGTGCCAGCAGTCAAACCAGGGACGTACGTGAGCAGTTCTTC.